The 22 T cell receptor beta chains given below trace back to one sample, sequenced in a study of CD4 T cells in relation to SARS-CoV-2 and coronaviruses. The unexposed donors gave CD4+ T cells in about 2010-2019, prior to COVID-19. Isolation of CD4+ T cells took place after about 10 days in culture. Their antigens are not known. Method: immunoSEQ multiplex PCR; TCRdb's copy keeps in-frame clones and lacks some. Of about 22,000 clones listed, roughly 80% are singletons. The sample was CD4+ T cells from PBMCs, cultured in vitro. These receptors were collected from a human donor in good health.

The chain carries TRBV27 and TRBJ1-6; possible D gene TRBD1, 6 bases. V was cut by 6 bases and J by 2 bases, with 11 bases left in between. CDR1 is MNHEY and CDR2 is SMNVEV in the germline V gene (reference sequence). CDR3 length: 15 residues. CDR3 in amino acids: CASRSQGTYNSPLHF. The CDR3 DNA sequence: TGTGCCAGCAGGTCTCAGGGGACCTATAATTCACCCCTCCACTTT.

The chain employs TRBV27 and TRBJ1-2, with D possibly TRBD1 on 5 matching bases. Between the trimmed V and J ends, which lost 8 bases and 7 bases, there was a span of 20 bases. The CDR3 sequence is 14 residues long. CDR1 and CDR2 from the germline V gene are MNHEY and SMNVEV (reference sequence). The DNA for the CDR3 is TGTGCCAGCTGCTCCTGGGGGGGTTTAAGTGGCTACACCTTC. Translation gives CASCSWGGLSGYTF.

The rearrangement uses TRBV6-5 and TRBJ1-5, with a possible D match to TRBD1 (5 bases). Trimming took off 5 bases at V and 1 base at J, with 9 bases between the two ends. Germline-derived CDR1 and CDR2 are MNHEY and SVGAGI. The CDR3 runs 14 residues. DNA of the CDR3: TGTGCCAGCAGTCCTCGGGACAGCAATCAGCCCCAGCATTTT. It codes for CASSPRDSNQPQHF.

This clone was seen more than once but under ten times. The rearrangement joins TRBV6-2 or TRBV6-3 to TRBJ2-7; 13 positions match TRBD2. The CDR3 covers 19 residues. Germline V gives CDR1 MNHEY, CDR2 SVGEGT. With 0 bases clipped from V and 7 bases from J, the junction kept 15 bases outside the gene matches. CDR3 protein: CASSYSPGLAGYPRNEQYF. In DNA, the CDR3 is TGTGCCAGCAGTTACTCCCCGGGACTAGCGGGATATCCTCGTAATGAGCAGTACTTC.

The J gene is TRBJ2-2, the V gene TRBV6-5, with D unclear. Trimming removed 7 bases at V and 6 bases at J, with 9 bases between. In germline, CDR1 is MNHEY, CDR2 SVGAGI. The CDR3 totals 12 residues. CDR3 loop: CASTNSAGELFF. CDR3 in DNA: TGTGCCAGCACCAATAGTGCCGGGGAGCTGTTTTTT.

V and J are TRBV19 and TRBJ1-5, with 9 bases identical to TRBD1. The CDR3 has 17 residues. Germline assignment: CDR1 LNHDA and CDR2 SQIVND (reference sequence). V shed 5 bases, J shed 1 base, and the junction held 9 bases outside the gene matches. This CDR3 reads CASSAKTGTGSNQPQHF. CDR3 in DNA: TGTGCCAGTAGTGCTAAAACCGGGACAGGGAGCAATCAGCCCCAGCATTTT.

The V call is TRBV7-3, the J call TRBJ1-1; D is unresolved. This CDR3 spans 15 amino acids. V gave up 2 bases and J gave up 1 base, with 11 bases separating them. Germline CDR1 and CDR2: SGHTA and FQGTGA. CDR3 in DNA: TGTGCCAGCAGCTTATACCCGGGCCCGAACACTGAAGCTTTCTTT. Translation: CASSLYPGPNTEAFF. Drawing the rest from reference TRBV7-3 and TRBJ1-1, the complete variable domain is GAGVSQTPSNKVTEKGKYVELRCDPISGHTALYWYRQSLGQGPEFLIYFQGTGAADDSGLPNDRFFAVRPEGSVSTLKIQRTERGDSAVYLCASSLYPGPNTEAFFGQGTRLTVV.

The rearrangement uses TRBV14 and TRBJ2-7; D ambiguous. Germline V gives CDR1 SGHDN, CDR2 FVKESK. V was trimmed by 4 bases and J by 3 bases, leaving 10 bases between them. The CDR3 extends over 13 amino acids. The CDR3 protein is CASSPTTNYEQYF. CDR3 sequence (DNA): TGTGCCAGCAGCCCTACTACTAACTACGAGCAGTACTTC.

This chain connects TRBV11-2 to TRBJ1-6; D uncertain. CDR3 size: 15 residues. V shed 5 bases and J shed 7 bases, with 15 bases lying between them. CDR1 and CDR2 from the germline V gene are SGHAT and FQNNGV. The CDR3 is CASSRSATENSPLHF. DNA of the CDR3: TGTGCCAGCAGCCGAAGCGCGACGGAAAATTCACCCCTCCACTTT.

CDR3 nucleotide sequence: TGTGCCAGCAGCCATCCCCTTGGGCAGGGGGCAGCTTTCTTT. Residues: CASSHPLGQGAAFF. The chain recombines TRBV3-1 (or the pseudogene TRBV3-2) with TRBJ1-1, with 8 positions matching TRBD1. Germline loops: CDR1 LGHDT, CDR2 YNNKEL (reference sequence). The junction had 10 bases not matched to a gene; V was cut back by 3 bases and J by 10 bases. The CDR3 covers 14 residues.

The chain joins TRBV6-5 to TRBJ2-7, with D possibly being TRBD1 (6 bases). Trimming stripped 6 bases from V and 2 bases from J, with 8 bases between. The CDR3 totals 12 residues. Per the germline V gene, CDR1 is MNHEY and CDR2 is SVGAGI. CDR3 loop: CASRDSAYEQYF. In nucleotides, the CDR3 is TGTGCCAGCAGGGACAGCGCCTACGAGCAGTACTTC.

The gene calls are TRBV9 and TRBJ2-7; 9 bases fit TRBD2. The junction had 10 bases not matched to a gene; V was cut back by 0 bases and J by 3 bases. Germline CDR1 reads SGDLS; CDR2 reads YYNGEE. This CDR3 is 17 amino acids long. The CDR3 bases are TGTGCCAGCAGCGTAGCGGGGCGAGCGGGAGGAATCTACGAGCAGTACTTC. This encodes CASSVAGRAGGIYEQYF.

This clone was seen just once. The chain is built from TRBV21-1 and TRBJ2-7; the D call in the table, TRBD2, was not verified against the DNA. TRBV21-1 is a documented pseudogene. This CDR3 contains 14 residues. The CDR3 spells CASSKNQRVYEQYF. For the CDR3, the DNA is TGTGCCAGCAGCAAGAACCAGCGGGTGTACGAGCAGTACTTC.

The CDR3 DNA follows: TGTGCCAGCTCACCACCGCGGTTATATTTGGCTAGCGGACGTTCAGGCAATGAGCAGTTCTTC. Residues: CASSPPRLYLASGRSGNEQFF. This rearrangement joins TRBV18 to TRBJ2-1; the match to TRBD2 covers 7 bases. Germline CDR1 and CDR2: KGHSH and LQKENI. The CDR3 runs to 21 residues. V lost 0 bases and J lost 6; bases outside the gene matches: 23.

The V and J genes are TRBV28 and TRBJ2-7, with a tentative D call TRBD1 (5 bases). CDR1 is MDHEN, CDR2 SYDVKM, per germline. V was cut by 6 bases and J by 3 bases, with 15 bases left in between. The CDR3 length is 14 residues. The CDR3, as DNA: TGTGCCAGCAGCTCACAGGAGAGAGGCTACGAGCAGTACTTC. This sequence encodes CASSSQERGYEQYF.

The rearrangement uses TRBV6-2 or TRBV6-3 and TRBJ2-1, with 14 bases aligning to TRBD2. Germline V gene sequence: CDR1 MNHEY, CDR2 SVGEGT. The CDR3 is made up of 20 amino acids. V dropped 4 bases and J dropped 0; count of bases not matched to a gene: 11. The chain's CDR3 is CASSSRLAGGIQSSYNEQFF. CDR3 DNA sequence: TGTGCCAGCAGTTCGAGACTAGCGGGAGGGATACAAAGCTCCTACAATGAGCAGTTCTTC.

The genes are TRBV9 and TRBJ1-2, with unresolved D. This CDR3 spans 14 amino acids. Germline V gene sequence: CDR1 SGDLS, CDR2 YYNGEE. V was pared by 2 bases and J by 3 bases, with 11 bases between. Here the CDR3 reads CASSVGWGDYGYTF. DNA of the CDR3: TGTGCCAGCAGCGTGGGTTGGGGTGACTATGGCTACACCTTC. The variable domain in full, completed from reference TRBV9 and TRBJ1-2, reads DSGVTQTPKHLITATGQRVTLRCSPRSGDLSVYWYQQSLDQGLQFLIQYYNGEERAKGNILERFSAQQFPDLHSELNLSSLELGDSALYFCASSVGWGDYGYTFGSGTRLTVV.

This clone was counted once. The chain recombines TRBV28 with TRBJ1-5; a weak D match, TRBD1 (5 bases). CDR3 length: 13 amino acids. Trimming took off 6 bases at V and 3 bases at J, with 9 bases between the two ends. The germline gives CDR1 MDHEN, CDR2 SYDVKM. The CDR3 nucleotides are TGTGCCAGCAGCCAGGGAATCAATCAGCCCCAGCATTTT. This encodes CASSQGINQPQHF. The complete variable domain, with remaining parts taken from reference TRBV28 and TRBJ1-5, reads DVKVTQSSRYLVKRTGEKVFLECVQDMDHENMFWYRQDPGLGLRLIYFSYDVKMKEKGDIPEGYSVSREKKERFSLILESASTNQTSMYLCASSQGINQPQHFGDGTRLSIL.

The chain recombines TRBV5-6 with TRBJ2-3, with 10 positions matching TRBD2. The CDR3 spans 18 residues. Trimming cost V 3 bases and J 3 bases; bases outside gene matches: 13. Germline CDR1 reads SGHDT; CDR2 reads YYEEEE. This chain's CDR3 is CASSYLTSGPWRTDTQYF. The CDR3 DNA is TGTGCCAGCAGCTACCTGACTAGCGGGCCCTGGAGAACAGATACGCAGTATTTT.

This chain joins TRBV9 and TRBJ1-4; D may be TRBD1 (6 bases). Germline-derived CDR1 and CDR2 are SGDLS and YYNGEE. The CDR3 spans 16 residues. The ends were cut back, 3 bases at V and 6 bases at J, with 18 bases in the middle. The CDR3 protein is CASSAPGGGLYEKLFF. The CDR3 region has the DNA TGTGCCAGCAGCGCACCGGGAGGGGGGCTTTATGAAAAACTGTTTTTT.

This clone was observed a handful of times. The chain combines TRBV10-3 with TRBJ2-6, with 11 bases matching TRBD1. Germline lookup yields CDR1 ENHRY and CDR2 SYGVKD. The CDR3 runs to 18 residues. V dropped 3 bases and J dropped 0; count of bases not matched to a gene: 4. The CDR3 sequence: CAISDTGTGGSGANVLTF. The CDR3 nucleotides are TGTGCCATCAGTGATACCGGGACAGGGGGCTCTGGGGCCAACGTCCTGACTTTC.

This clone was observed a handful of times. This chain links TRBV19 with TRBJ1-5; possible D gene TRBD1, 5 bases. Per germline, CDR1 LNHDA and CDR2 SQIVND (reference sequence). The CDR3 totals 12 residues. The V and J ends lost 3 bases and 9 bases respectively, with 9 bases between them. CDR3 in amino acids: CASSMAGTPQHF. CDR3 in DNA: TGTGCCAGTAGTATGGCGGGGACGCCCCAGCATTTT.